The 30 T cell receptor beta chains below come from one sample, sequenced in a study of identical twins. TCRdb ran MiXCR on the 5' RACE reads and lists one entry per CDR3 protein. Altogether 250,000 or so distinct CDR3 sequences are present, approximately 7.8% being singletons, with the ten largest covering under 7%. This same sample was also taken into another study, of yellow fever vaccine responses in identical twins.

Sequenced sample: CD8+ T cells sorted from blood. The receptor set was obtained from a woman aged 18-30 years in good health.

This clonotype was picked up a small number of times. The J gene is TRBJ2-1, the V gene TRBV3-1; 7 nucleotides align to TRBD1. The trim removed 4 bases at V and 3 bases at J, leaving 12 bases unmatched. CDR1 is LGHDT, CDR2 YNNKEL, per germline (reference sequence). The CDR3 is made up of 17 amino acids. The CDR3 DNA follows: TGTGCCAGCAGCCCCGAGACAGGGAAGGTATTCTACAATGAGCAGTTCTTC. Translated: CASSPETGKVFYNEQFF.

In its sample, this clonotype was seen a few times. The rearrangement links TRBV7-2 to TRBJ2-3; 9 positions agree with TRBD2. After removal of 5 bases from V and 4 bases from J, the junction contained 7 bases not matched to a gene. The CDR3 is made up of 15 amino acids. In germline, CDR1 is SGHTA, CDR2 FQGNSA. CDR3 DNA: TGTGCCAGCAGCCCAGCGGGAGGATGGGCAGATACGCAGTATTTT. Its translation is CASSPAGGWADTQYF. Variable domain in full (rest from reference TRBV7-2 and TRBJ2-3): GAGVSQSPSNKVTEKGKDVELRCDPISGHTALYWYRQSLGQGLEFLIYFQGNSAPDKSGLPSDRFSAERTGGSVSTLTIQRTQQEDSAVYLCASSPAGGWADTQYFGPGTRLTVL.

Ten or more counts support this clonotype. The chain couples TRBV6-4 to TRBJ2-2; 10 nucleotides match TRBD2. The CDR3 is made up of 14 amino acids. Germline V gene sequence: CDR1 MRHNA, CDR2 SNTAGT. J gave up 8 bases and V 3 bases, and 3 bases lay outside the gene matches. The DNA of the CDR3 is TGTGCCAGCAGTGATGGGACTAGCGCGGGGGAGCTGTTTTTT. This codes for CASSDGTSAGELFF.

V and J are TRBV7-6 and TRBJ2-2, with 15 bases lining up with TRBD2. This CDR3 has 17 amino acids. V lost 3 bases, J lost 2 bases, and 1 base stayed unmatched. CDR1 is SGHVS and CDR2 is FNYEAQ in the germline V gene. The chain's CDR3 is CASSLGLAGGNTGELFF. The CDR3 DNA is TGTGCCAGCAGCTTGGGACTAGCGGGAGGAAACACCGGGGAGCTGTTTTTT.

This clonotype was observed many times. The chain carries TRBV21-1 and TRBJ2-7. TRBV21-1 is a pseudogene. The CDR3 is 14 amino acids. Here the CDR3 DNA reads TGTGCCAGCAACCTATTCGGAACGCTCTACGAGCAGTACGTC. It yields the protein CASNLFGTLYEQYV.

This chain uses TRBV28 with TRBJ2-1; maybe TRBD1 (5 bases). V dropped 6 bases and J dropped 3 bases, with 9 bases sitting between them. CDR1 and CDR2 from the germline V gene are MDHEN and SYDVKM. The CDR3 totals 13 residues. This CDR3 is CASRGGHYNEQFF. CDR3 DNA: TGTGCCAGCAGGGGCGGACACTACAATGAGCAGTTCTTC.

This clonotype turned up a few times. This chain links TRBV20-1 with TRBJ1-5, with D possibly matching TRBD1 (5 bases). The germline gives CDR1 DFQATT, CDR2 SNEGSKA (reference sequence). The CDR3 has 14 amino acids. Between the trimmed V and J ends, which lost 0 bases and 3 bases, there was a span of 9 bases. CDR3 sequence (DNA): TGCAGTGCTAGAGACACAGGTCCCAATCAGCCCCAGCATTTT. It encodes CSARDTGPNQPQHF.

The chain combines TRBV5-1 with TRBJ2-7, with D maybe TRBD2 (6 bases). From germline, CDR1 is SGHRS and CDR2 YFSETQ. This CDR3 has 15 residues. Trimming left V 0 bases short and J 2 bases short, with 12 bases between. In DNA, the CDR3 is TGCGCCAGCAGCTTGGCCGGGAGCCCAACCTACGAGCAGTACGTC. It translates to CASSLAGSPTYEQYV.

This clonotype was seen ten or more times. The rearrangement joins TRBV28 to TRBJ1-2; possibly TRBD1 for D (5 bases). Between the trimmed V and J ends, which lost 7 bases and 1 base, there was a span of 16 bases. Per germline, CDR1 MDHEN and CDR2 SYDVKM. This CDR3 has 15 amino acids. The CDR3 region has the DNA TGTGCCAGCACCACCATGCGCAGGGATAACTATGGCTACACCTTC. Residues: CASTTMRRDNYGYTF.

This rearrangement joins TRBV5-3 to TRBJ2-2; D tentatively reads TRBD1 or TRBD2 (6 bases each). TRBV5-3 is designated an ORF whose function remains uncertain. The CDR3 loop spans 15 amino acids. The V end lost 3 bases, the J end lost 3 bases, and 12 bases lay between the germline ends. The CDR3 DNA follows: TGTGCCAGAAGCTCCAGGGGAGGCTACACCGGGGAGCTGTTTTTT. Amino acid sequence: CARSSRGGYTGELFF.

The chain has TRBV11-1 and TRBJ2-3; 14 bases map to TRBD2. CDR1 is SGHAT, CDR2 FQDESV, per germline (reference sequence). Losses at the gene ends were 3 bases for V and 5 bases for J; bases not matched to a gene: 13. The CDR3 runs to 19 residues. CDR3 DNA: TGTGCCAGCAGCTTCAACCCGGGACTAGCGGGGGTGCTTGGAGATACGCAGTATTTT. Amino acids: CASSFNPGLAGVLGDTQYF.

This clonotype was detected many times. The chain uses TRBV12-3 or TRBV12-4 and TRBJ2-3, with D perhaps TRBD2 (6 bases). The CDR3 is 16 residues long. V dropped 6 bases and J dropped 0 bases, with 16 bases sitting between them. The CDR3 DNA sequence: TGTGCCAGCAGCCCCGGAGGGGCGGCTAGCACAGATACGCAGTATTTT. Protein: CASSPGGAASTDTQYF.

This clonotype was found a few times. The chain couples TRBV9 to TRBJ2-6; D remains unclear. The V end lost 0 bases, the J end lost 0 bases, and 4 bases lay between the germline ends. Germline V gene lookup returns CDR1 SGDLS and CDR2 YYNGEE. The CDR3 loop spans 15 amino acids. CDR3 amino acids: CASSVGGSGANVLTF. DNA of the CDR3: TGTGCCAGCAGCGTAGGGGGCTCTGGGGCCAACGTCCTGACTTTC. Combining the CDR3 with reference TRBV9 and TRBJ2-6 gives the whole variable domain DSGVTQTPKHLITATGQRVTLRCSPRSGDLSVYWYQQSLDQGLQFLIQYYNGEERAKGNILERFSAQQFPDLHSELNLSSLELGDSALYFCASSVGGSGANVLTFGAGSRLTVL.

The chain carries TRBV24-1 and TRBJ2-1; 9 bases agree with TRBD2. The CDR3 has 17 amino acids. The J segment lost 7 bases and the V segment lost 3 bases, leaving 12 bases of the junction unmatched. From germline, CDR1 is KGHDR and CDR2 SFDVKD. The CDR3 loop reads CATSDSLIAGEANEQFF. The CDR3, as DNA: TGTGCCACCAGTGATAGTCTGATAGCGGGAGAGGCGAATGAGCAGTTCTTC.

This clonotype has a count of ten or more. The chain joins TRBV11-2 to TRBJ2-2; D gene ambiguous. Germline CDR1 reads SGHAT; CDR2 reads FQNNGV. Trimming removed 3 bases at V and 6 bases at J, with 11 bases between. The CDR3 sequence is 14 residues long. CDR3 sequence: CASSFTISAGELFF. The CDR3 DNA sequence: TGTGCCAGCAGCTTCACGATCTCGGCCGGGGAGCTGTTTTTT.

This clonotype was seen a handful of times. This chain joins TRBV7-7 and TRBJ2-7, with D perhaps TRBD1 or TRBD2 (5 bases each). Germline V lookup: CDR1 SSHAT, CDR2 FNYEAQ (reference sequence). The CDR3 totals 15 residues. V gave up 6 bases and J gave up 1 base, with 16 bases separating them. The CDR3 protein is CASSPWRGESYEQYF. DNA for the CDR3: TGTGCCAGCAGTCCCTGGAGAGGGGAGTCCTACGAGCAGTACTTC.

The chain is built from TRBV12-3 or TRBV12-4 and TRBJ2-3; 8 nucleotides line up with TRBD2. CDR3 length: 16 residues. V dropped 5 bases and J dropped 4; count of bases not matched to a gene: 11. The CDR3 nucleotides are TGTGCCAGCAGTCCCGAGGCGGGGGGCTCGTCAGATACGCAGTATTTT. Translated, it gives CASSPEAGGSSDTQYF.

Many counts were recorded for this clonotype. V is TRBV7-6 and J is TRBJ2-5, with D maybe TRBD2 (5 bases). The CDR3 runs 13 residues. V was pared by 2 bases and J by 5 bases, with 9 bases between. Per the germline V gene, CDR1 is SGHVS and CDR2 is FNYEAQ. CDR3 in DNA: TGTGCCAGCAGCTTATCCCCGGGGGAGACCCAGTACTTC. Its protein is CASSLSPGETQYF.

This clonotype turned up a few times. The chain employs TRBV10-3 and TRBJ1-5; 7 bases line up with TRBD1. The V gene's germline CDR1 is ENHRY and CDR2 SYGVKD. The CDR3 sequence is 13 residues long. The V and J ends lost 5 bases and 6 bases, in that order; junction bases with no gene match: 4. The CDR3 sequence is CAISLDRAQPQHF. DNA for the CDR3: TGTGCCATCAGTCTTGACAGGGCTCAGCCCCAGCATTTT.

This rearrangement joins TRBV28 to TRBJ2-5, with TRBD1 matching 11 bases. The CDR3 extends over 15 amino acids. The junction had 7 bases not matched to a gene; V was cut back by 6 bases and J by 4 bases. CDR1 MDHEN and CDR2 SYDVKM come from the germline V gene. In DNA, the CDR3 is TGTGCCAGCAGCTTCCGGACAGGGGGCCGAGAGACCCAGTACTTC. Its translation: CASSFRTGGRETQYF.

This clonotype was seen a few times. The V call is TRBV18, the J call TRBJ2-3, with 10 bases lining up with TRBD2. The CDR3 extends over 16 amino acids. The germline gives CDR1 KGHSH, CDR2 LQKENI. Trimming cost V 5 bases and J 0 bases; bases outside gene matches: 5. For the CDR3, the DNA is TGTGCCAGCTCATCGGGACTAGCGTTGAGCACAGATACGCAGTATTTT. It is translated as CASSSGLALSTDTQYF.

This clonotype was recorded at least ten times. This sequence joins TRBV29-1 and TRBJ1-2; D call uncertain. Looked up from germline, CDR1 is SQVTM and CDR2 is ANQGSEA. V was shortened by 4 bases and J by 7 bases, with 16 bases between the two germline ends. The CDR3 spans 13 residues. The chain's CDR3 is CSVGPVFSGGYTF. The CDR3 nucleotides are TGCAGCGTTGGCCCGGTTTTTAGCGGTGGCTACACCTTC.

This rearrangement joins TRBV20-1 to TRBJ2-7; D assignment may be TRBD1 or TRBD2 (5 bases each). The CDR3 has 14 residues. The V gene lost 4 bases and the J gene lost 0 bases, with 13 bases spanning the gap. Germline V gene lookup returns CDR1 DFQATT and CDR2 SNEGSKA (reference sequence). The CDR3 region is CSAMWAGSSYEQYF. CDR3 sequence (DNA): TGCAGTGCTATGTGGGCAGGGAGCTCCTACGAGCAGTACTTC.

This clonotype has ten or more counts. The DNA of the CDR3 is TGTGCCAGCAGCCAAGATGTGGCGAGGGGGACTAGCGGGAGGGCATGGGATGAGCAGTTCTTC. This sequence encodes CASSQDVARGTSGRAWDEQFF. V is TRBV3-1 and J is TRBJ2-1; 16 bases agree with TRBD2. CDR1 is LGHDT and CDR2 is YNNKEL in the germline V gene (reference sequence). J gave up 8 bases and V 0 bases, and 16 bases lay outside the gene matches. CDR3 length equals 21 residues.

There are a few counts of this clonotype. The chain links TRBV7-2 to TRBJ2-5; D remains unclear. From germline, CDR1 is SGHTA and CDR2 FQGNSA. The CDR3 is made up of 13 amino acids. With 8 bases removed from V and 1 base from J, the gap between germline ends came to 11 bases. The CDR3 bases are TGTGCCAGCCTCCGCCCGACCCAAGAGACCCAGTACTTC. As protein: CASLRPTQETQYF. The variable domain in full, with the rest retrieved from reference TRBV7-2 and TRBJ2-5, is GAGVSQSPSNKVTEKGKDVELRCDPISGHTALYWYRQSLGQGLEFLIYFQGNSAPDKSGLPSDRFSAERTGGSVSTLTIQRTQQEDSAVYLCASLRPTQETQYFGPGTRLLVL.

This clonotype came up many times. The chain uses TRBV29-1 and TRBJ2-1; perhaps TRBD2 as D (5 bases). CDR1 is SQVTM, CDR2 ANQGSEA, per germline. V was clipped by 5 bases and J by 7 bases, with 9 bases between them. This CDR3 is built from 11 residues. CDR3 region: CSVNGNNEQFF. The CDR3 bases are TGCAGCGTTAACGGGAATAATGAGCAGTTCTTC.

The chain couples TRBV24-1 to TRBJ2-5; D remains unclear. CDR1 and CDR2 (germline): KGHDR, SFDVKD. The CDR3 contains 15 residues. V was cut by 1 base and J by 1 base, with 9 bases left in between. CDR3 protein: CATSDFLAGQETQYF. For the CDR3, the DNA is TGTGCCACCAGTGATTTCTTAGCCGGCCAAGAGACCCAGTACTTC.

This clonotype was seen only a few times. This chain joins TRBV29-1 and TRBJ2-1; 11 bases agree with TRBD2. The V gene's germline CDR1 is SQVTM and CDR2 ANQGSEA. V lost 1 base and J lost 1; bases outside the gene matches: 3. There are 16 residues in the CDR3. The CDR3 region has the DNA TGCAGCGTTGAAGGGGCTAGCGGGGGGTCCTACAATGAGCAGTTCTTC. This encodes CSVEGASGGSYNEQFF.

This clonotype was detected a few times. The chain employs TRBV4-1 and TRBJ2-7; 7 bases fit TRBD2. The V gene's germline CDR1 is MGHRA and CDR2 YSYEKL. The CDR3 length is 14 residues. V lost 4 bases to trimming and J lost 0 bases; unmatched junction nucleotides: 3. CDR3 sequence reads: CASSLAGDSYEQYV. DNA of the CDR3: TGCGCCAGCAGCCTTGCGGGGGACTCCTACGAGCAGTACGTC.

This clonotype was detected a few times. This chain links TRBV11-3 with TRBJ2-3; D is undetermined. The CDR3 loop spans 13 amino acids. Per the germline V gene, CDR1 is SGHNT and CDR2 is YENEEA. V lost 6 bases, J lost 0 bases, and 7 bases lay in between. DNA of the CDR3: TGTGCCAGCAGTAGTGGCAGCACAGATACGCAGTATTTT. It yields the protein CASSSGSTDTQYF.